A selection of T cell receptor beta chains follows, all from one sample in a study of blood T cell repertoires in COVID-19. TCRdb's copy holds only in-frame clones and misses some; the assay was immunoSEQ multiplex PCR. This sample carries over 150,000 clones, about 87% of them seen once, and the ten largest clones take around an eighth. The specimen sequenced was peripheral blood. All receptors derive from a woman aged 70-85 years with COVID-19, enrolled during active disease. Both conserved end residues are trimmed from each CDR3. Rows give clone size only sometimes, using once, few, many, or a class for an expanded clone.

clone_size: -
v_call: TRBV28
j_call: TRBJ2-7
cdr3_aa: ASSPGPGQGLGEQY

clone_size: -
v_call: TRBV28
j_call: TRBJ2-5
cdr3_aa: ASSSVAGRYQETQY

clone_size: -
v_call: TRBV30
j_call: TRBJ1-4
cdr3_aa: AWMVRGHEKLF

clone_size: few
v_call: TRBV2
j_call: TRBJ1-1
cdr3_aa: ASSREGQGSTEAF

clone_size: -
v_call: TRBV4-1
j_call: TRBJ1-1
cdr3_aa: ASSQVMGRDEAF

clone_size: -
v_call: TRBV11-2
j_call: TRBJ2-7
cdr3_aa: ASSFGGGNEQY

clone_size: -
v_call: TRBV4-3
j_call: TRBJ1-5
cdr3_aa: ASSQEDRGSQPQH

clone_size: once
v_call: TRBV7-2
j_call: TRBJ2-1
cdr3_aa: ASSLISWLAPNEQF

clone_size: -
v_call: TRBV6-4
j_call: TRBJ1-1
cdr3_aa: ASRTGRGNTEAF

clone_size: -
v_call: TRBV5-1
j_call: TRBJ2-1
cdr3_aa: ASSLGRLLAGGRNNEQF

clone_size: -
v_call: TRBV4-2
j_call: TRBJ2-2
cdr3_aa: ASSTELRTSGGTGELF

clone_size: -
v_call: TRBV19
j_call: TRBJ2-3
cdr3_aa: ASSRGLAGADTQY

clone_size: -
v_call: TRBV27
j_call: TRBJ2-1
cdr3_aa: AAGGTSYNEQF

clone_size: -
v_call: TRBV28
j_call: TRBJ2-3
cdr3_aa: ASSSYLTDTQY

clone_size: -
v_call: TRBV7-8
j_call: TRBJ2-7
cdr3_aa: ASSLAGQFYEQY

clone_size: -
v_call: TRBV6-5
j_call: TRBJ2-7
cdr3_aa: ASRRQGSYEQY

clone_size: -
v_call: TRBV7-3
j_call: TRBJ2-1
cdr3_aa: ASSLKDYLNEQF

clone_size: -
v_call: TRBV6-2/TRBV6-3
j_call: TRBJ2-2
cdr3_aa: ASSYAAGPGELF

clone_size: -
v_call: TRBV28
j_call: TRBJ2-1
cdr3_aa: ASSLGGTAGNEQF

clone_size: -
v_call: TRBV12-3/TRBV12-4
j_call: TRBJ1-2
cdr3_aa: ASSRGQPYGYT

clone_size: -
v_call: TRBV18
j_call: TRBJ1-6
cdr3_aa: ASSPRDSLNSPLH

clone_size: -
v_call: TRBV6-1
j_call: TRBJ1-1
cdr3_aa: ASSTGVMNTEAF